One sample yielded the 21 T cell receptor beta chains listed below, sequenced in a study of shared clonotypes between healthy human individuals (TCRdb year 2020). Preparation of the library involved the immunoSEQ multiplex PCR assay. TCRdb took over this immuneACCESS table, retaining in-frame rearrangements with V and J assigned. Such tables are incomplete; in checked studies, under half of the missing clones stem from an unresolved V gene, and the remainder is unexplained. This sample comprises about 1 million clones, about 76% of them detected only once. The biggest ten clones account for approximately 1.5% of the sample. What was sequenced was memory CD4+ T cells sorted from blood. What this sample's cell subset or site label stands for: CD45RA-negative fraction. The receptors were gathered from a man between 18 and 29 years old in good health.

This clone came up a few times. The CDR3 protein is CASSKGQDSVETQYF. CDR3 nucleotide sequence: TGCGCCAGCAGTAAGGGACAGGACTCAGTGGAGACCCAGTACTTC. The chain links TRBV10-1 to TRBJ2-5; 8 bases fit TRBD1. The V gene end was trimmed by 5 bases and the J gene end by 5 bases; junction bases not matched to a gene: 10. The CDR3 has 15 residues. CDR1 and CDR2 from the germline V gene are WNHNN and SYGVQD (reference sequence).

As concerns this clone: One junction end disagrees with the germline gene, perhaps due to a read error. The chain employs TRBV30 and TRBJ2-5, with 9 bases that match TRBD1. The CDR3 has 19 amino acids. CDR1 and CDR2 from the germline V gene are GTSNPN and SVGIG (reference sequence). CDR3 DNA sequence: TGTGCCTGGGACCGGGACAGGGAGTATGGGATACTCAGGCAAGGGACCCAGTACTTC. Protein product: CAWDRDREYGILRQGTQYF.

This clone was detected only once. The J gene is TRBJ2-1, the V gene TRBV29-1; 9 positions agree with TRBD2. Germline V gene lookup returns CDR1 SQVTM and CDR2 ANQGSEA. V lost 4 bases, J lost 10 bases, and 11 bases stayed unmatched. CDR3 length: 14 residues. The CDR3 DNA reads TGCAGCGTTGGATGGGCTAGCGGGATTGGAGAGCAGTTCTTC. This translates into CSVGWASGIGEQFF.

This rearrangement joins TRBV6-1 to TRBJ2-5, with no clear D. Germline CDR1 reads MNHNS; CDR2 reads SASEGT. V dropped 0 bases and J dropped 2 bases, with 10 bases sitting between them. This CDR3 comprises 15 residues. The CDR3 bases are TGTGCCAGCAGTGAAGCGCGCGGCCCACAAGAGACCCAGTACTTC. Its protein is CASSEARGPQETQYF.

The V call is TRBV6-1, the J call TRBJ2-7, with D maybe TRBD1 (5 bases). The V end was cut by 2 bases, the J end by 5 bases, with 7 bases between. The CDR3 has 12 residues. The germline CDR1 and CDR2 sequences are MNHNS and SASEGT. The CDR3 loop reads CASSEQGHEQYF. The CDR3 nucleotides read TGTGCCAGCAGTGAACAGGGCCACGAGCAGTACTTC.

The V call is TRBV6-5, the J call TRBJ2-1; 11 bases agree with TRBD2. The germline CDR1 and CDR2 sequences are MNHEY and SVGAGI. The ends lost 6 bases at V and 4 bases at J; junction bases unmatched: 5. The CDR3 extends over 15 amino acids. Here the CDR3 reads CASRGGTSGYNEQFF. CDR3 sequence (DNA): TGTGCCAGCAGGGGAGGGACTAGCGGATACAATGAGCAGTTCTTC.

The rearrangement links TRBV5-1 to TRBJ2-1; 7 nucleotides align to TRBD1. V lost 0 bases to trimming and J lost 6 bases; unmatched junction nucleotides: 6. CDR1 is SGHRS and CDR2 is YFSETQ in the germline V gene. There are 15 residues in the CDR3. CDR3 sequence: CASSLGTGSGNEQFF. Written as DNA, the CDR3 is TGCGCCAGCAGCTTGGGGACAGGCTCTGGCAATGAGCAGTTCTTC.

The rearrangement uses TRBV11-2 and TRBJ2-1; tentatively, D is TRBD1 or TRBD2 (5 bases each). Germline lookup yields CDR1 SGHAT and CDR2 FQNNGV. V was shortened by 4 bases and J by 7 bases, with 14 bases between the two germline ends. The CDR3 runs to 14 residues. The CDR3 spells CASSSNRGRNEQFF. CDR3 coding DNA: TGTGCCAGCAGCTCGAATCGGGGCCGTAATGAGCAGTTCTTC.

The chain couples TRBV30 to TRBJ2-3; 8 bases line up with TRBD2. The CDR3 length is 15 residues. Germline CDR1 GTSNPN, CDR2 SVGIG (reference sequence). The J segment lost 2 bases and the V segment lost 4 bases, leaving 8 bases of the junction unmatched. The CDR3 loop is CAWTPLAGNTDTQYF. The CDR3 coding sequence is TGTGCCTGGACCCCCCTAGCGGGTAACACAGATACGCAGTATTTT.

The J gene is TRBJ2-1, the V gene TRBV7-3; D gene unclear. The V end was cut by 2 bases, the J end by 9 bases, with 17 bases between. There are 15 residues in the CDR3. Germline V gene sequence: CDR1 SGHTA, CDR2 FQGTGA. CDR3 in amino acids: CASSLSSSGLGEQFF. CDR3 DNA sequence: TGTGCCAGCAGCTTATCTAGTTCCGGGCTCGGTGAGCAGTTCTTC.

V gene TRBV7-2 combines with J gene TRBJ2-2; D unresolved. This CDR3 has 15 amino acids. Germline V CDR1 and CDR2: SGHTA, FQGNSA. The ends were cut back, 0 bases at V and 2 bases at J, with 7 bases in the middle. The CDR3 DNA is TGTGCCAGCAGCTTAGCGATGACTAACACCGGGGAGCTGTTTTTT. This encodes CASSLAMTNTGELFF.

The V gene is TRBV18, the J gene TRBJ1-6; D not resolved. Looked up from germline, CDR1 is KGHSH and CDR2 is LQKENI. Trimming removed 6 bases at V and 5 bases at J, with 14 bases between. The CDR3 contains 15 residues. The CDR3 DNA reads as TGTGCCAGCTCCCGTACTAGCCAAGATAATTCACCCCTCCACTTT. Its protein product is CASSRTSQDNSPLHF.

The V gene is TRBV4-1, the J gene TRBJ2-5; TRBD1 is a possible D gene (7 bases). The germline gives CDR1 MGHRA, CDR2 YSYEKL. This CDR3 spans 16 amino acids. The ends were cut back, 0 bases at V and 4 bases at J, with 15 bases in the middle. CDR3 sequence reads: CASSQDKVQGGETQYF. CDR3 in DNA: TGCGCCAGCAGCCAAGATAAAGTCCAGGGGGGAGAGACCCAGTACTTC.

This clone was observed many times. In the same sample, other DNA sequences code for this CDR3. Written as DNA, the CDR3 is TGTGCCAGCAGCGTAGGGACTAGCGGGTACGAGCAGTACTTC. Amino acids: CASSVGTSGYEQYF. The rearrangement links TRBV9 to TRBJ2-7; TRBD2 matches at 11 bases. CDR1 and CDR2 (germline): SGDLS, YYNGEE. After removal of 0 bases from V and 4 bases from J, the junction contained 0 bases not matched to a gene. The CDR3 extends over 14 amino acids. Filled out from reference TRBV9 and TRBJ2-7, the complete variable domain reads DSGVTQTPKHLITATGQRVTLRCSPRSGDLSVYWYQQSLDQGLQFLIQYYNGEERAKGNILERFSAQQFPDLHSELNLSSLELGDSALYFCASSVGTSGYEQYFGPGTRLTVT.

The J gene is TRBJ2-3, the V gene TRBV5-4; D not certain. CDR1 and CDR2 from the germline V gene are SGHNT and YYREEE (reference sequence). The CDR3 is 15 residues long. The V and J ends lost 2 bases and 0 bases respectively, with 10 bases between them. The CDR3 DNA reads TGTGCCAGCAGCTTAAGGCAAGGGAGCACAGATACGCAGTATTTT. Translated: CASSLRQGSTDTQYF.

In the case of this clone: This may stem from a read error, because a much larger clone lies one nucleotide away. Other DNA variants within this sample encode the same CDR3. The chain carries TRBV6-1 and TRBJ2-7; the D is unclear. The germline V gene encodes CDR1 MNHNS and CDR2 SASEGT. The CDR3 consists of 10 residues. V lost 7 bases, J lost 1 base, and 2 bases lay in between. CDR3 residues: CASNSYEQYF. The CDR3 DNA is TGTGCCAGCAATTCCTACGAGCAGTACTTC.

The CDR3: CASSFAGTRRTVGGELFF. The DNA for the CDR3 is TGTGCCAGCAGTTTTGCCGGGACTAGGAGGACAGTCGGCGGGGAGCTGTTTTTT. This rearrangement joins TRBV27 to TRBJ2-2, with 8 bases that match TRBD2. The length of the CDR3 is 18 residues. V was pared by 3 bases and J by 7 bases, with 16 bases of the junction left unmatched. Germline CDR1 reads MNHEY; CDR2 reads SMNVEV (reference sequence).

The chain carries TRBV7-2 and TRBJ1-3; D is uncertain. Trimming left V 5 bases short and J 4 bases short, with 9 bases between. The germline V gene encodes CDR1 SGHTA and CDR2 FQGNSA. This CDR3 is 13 amino acids long. Here the CDR3 reads CASSKKGGNTIYF. The CDR3 DNA is TGTGCCAGCAGCAAAAAAGGGGGAAACACCATATATTTT. Drawing the rest from reference TRBV7-2 and TRBJ1-3, the complete variable domain is GAGVSQSPSNKVTEKGKDVELRCDPISGHTALYWYRQSLGQGLEFLIYFQGNSAPDKSGLPSDRFSAERTGGSVSTLTIQRTQQEDSAVYLCASSKKGGNTIYFGEGSWLTVV.

V gene TRBV6-5 combines with J gene TRBJ2-7, with 7 bases identical to TRBD1. Trimming cost V 8 bases and J 8 bases; bases outside gene matches: 15. The germline gives CDR1 MNHEY, CDR2 SVGAGI. The CDR3 consists of 14 residues. The CDR3: CASGMGSRDRKQYF. The CDR3 DNA reads TGTGCCAGCGGGATGGGTTCCCGGGACAGAAAGCAGTACTTC.

The V gene is TRBV10-3, the J gene TRBJ1-6; 10 bases agree with TRBD1. The ends lost 6 bases at V and 9 bases at J; junction bases unmatched: 5. Germline CDR1 and CDR2: ENHRY and SYGVKD. The CDR3 consists of 14 residues. CDR3 DNA: TGTGCCATCAGGGCGACAGGGGGCAGTTCACCCCTCCACTTT. Translated: CAIRATGGSSPLHF.

This chain joins TRBV27 and TRBJ1-3; 7 nucleotides line up with TRBD1. The CDR3 extends over 15 amino acids. The ends lost 5 bases at V and 2 bases at J; junction bases unmatched: 6. CDR1 and CDR2 (germline): MNHEY, SMNVEV (reference sequence). The CDR3 DNA follows: TGTGCCAGCAGTACACCTACAGGGGCTGGAAACACCATATATTTT. The encoded protein is CASSTPTGAGNTIYF.